The clone carrying this T cell receptor beta chain was recorded only once. This sample stems from a study of cytomegalovirus exposure and HLA in healthy donors. Trimming removed 1 base from V and 1 base from J, with 11 bases in between. The CDR3 spans 15 residues. Germline V gives CDR1 GTSNPN, CDR2 SVGIG (reference sequence). Primers: 60 Vbeta forward and 13 Jbeta reverse. Using immunoSEQ multiplex PCR, the repertoire was profiled, and TCRdb retains in-frame clones only, with some absent. The sample comprises 150,000 or so clones, roughly four fifths of which are singletons, and over 4% rests with the top ten.

The TCR originated in a man between 50 and 59 years old in good health and CMV-seropositive. The chain uses TRBV30 and TRBJ2-1; D ambiguous. Input material: PBMCs. CDR3: CAWSGAKESYNEQFF. The CDR3 nucleotides read TGTGCCTGGAGTGGGGCTAAAGAATCCTACAATGAGCAGTTCTTC.